The 8 T cell receptor beta chains presented below share a single source sample, sequenced in a study of T cells after posttransplantation cyclophosphamide. The assay was immunoSEQ multiplex PCR, and TCRdb's table has in-frame clones only and misses some. The repertoire has about 30,000 clones, none seen only once; the ten largest take about 2.5%. Material: PBMCs. These receptors all come from a woman aged 60 to 75 in good health, CMV-negative, and a related stem cell transplant donor.

This clone appeared a few times. The chain combines TRBV24-1 with TRBJ2-5; 9 bases map to TRBD1. Germline assignment: CDR1 KGHDR and CDR2 SFDVKD. The V gene end was trimmed by 4 bases and the J gene end by 4 bases; junction bases not matched to a gene: 6. The CDR3 extends over 15 amino acids. The CDR3 DNA reads TGTGCCACCAGTGACCTACAGGGGGCTGGAGAGACCCAGTACTTC. Its protein is CATSDLQGAGETQYF.

Many counts were recorded for this clone. This chain joins TRBV7-3 and TRBJ2-7; 15 nucleotides agree with TRBD2. V shed 5 bases, J shed 0 bases, and the junction held 11 bases outside the gene matches. The V gene's germline CDR1 is SGHTA and CDR2 FQGTGA. The CDR3 is 19 residues long. The CDR3 DNA reads as TGTGCCAGCAGCCTCAACCCGGGACTAGCGGGGGGACACTCCTACGAGCAGTACTTC. Amino acids: CASSLNPGLAGGHSYEQYF.

This clone appeared many times. The chain uses TRBV18 and TRBJ2-5; 9 bases are shared with TRBD2. Germline CDR1 and CDR2: KGHSH and LQKENI. Trimming took 1 base from V and 5 from J; bases not matched to a gene: 2. This CDR3 region has 14 residues. CDR3 sequence (DNA): TGTGCCAGCTCACCACGGACTAGCGCCGAGACCCAGTACTTC. It codes for CASSPRTSAETQYF. The full variable domain, in which reference TRBV18 and TRBJ2-5 provide the parts outside the CDR3, is NAGVMQNPRHLVRRRGQEARLRCSPMKGHSHVYWYRQLPEEGLKFMVYLQKENIIDESGMPKERFSAEFPKEGPSILRIQQVVRGDSAAYFCASSPRTSAETQYFGPGTRLLVL.

This clone was found many times. The chain couples TRBV4-1 to TRBJ1-2; D unresolved. The CDR3 sequence is 15 residues long. Germline CDR1 reads MGHRA; CDR2 reads YSYEKL. Trimming pared 0 bases from V and 2 bases from J, leaving 10 bases between. This CDR3 is CASSQETVPNYGYTF. The CDR3 nucleotides are TGCGCCAGCAGCCAAGAAACGGTCCCCAACTATGGCTACACCTTC.

This clone was counted ten times or more. The genes are TRBV10-2 and TRBJ1-6; D might be TRBD1 (5 bases). CDR1 and CDR2 (germline): WSHSY, SAAADI. The CDR3 covers 15 residues. Trimming stripped 6 bases from V and 8 bases from J, with 17 bases between. The CDR3 sequence is CASSQLGEGHSPLHF. The CDR3 nucleotides are TGCGCCAGCAGCCAGTTAGGTGAGGGGCATTCACCCCTCCACTTT.

This clone was found a few times. The V call is TRBV27, the J call TRBJ2-3; D may be TRBD1 (5 bases). The CDR3 consists of 13 residues. V was trimmed by 6 bases and J by 7 bases, leaving 14 bases between them. The germline V gene encodes CDR1 MNHEY and CDR2 SMNVEV (reference sequence). This CDR3 reads CASRSLGRNTQYF. The CDR3 coding sequence is TGTGCCAGCAGATCACTGGGGCGGAATACGCAGTATTTT.

This clone was counted many times. The chain recombines TRBV12-3 or TRBV12-4 with TRBJ1-1, with 10 bases lining up with TRBD1. The CDR3 is 14 residues long. The trim removed 6 bases at V and 4 bases at J, leaving 5 bases unmatched. The CDR3 region is CASRLGTGVTEAFF. The CDR3 DNA is TGTGCCAGCAGGTTGGGGACAGGGGTCACTGAAGCTTTCTTT.

This clone occurred many times. The CDR3, as DNA: TGTGCCAGCAGCACTCATACCTACAATGAGCAGTTCTTC. This translates into CASSTHTYNEQFF. The V call is TRBV11-3, the J call TRBJ2-1, with unresolved D. The CDR3 runs 13 residues. The ends were cut back, 5 bases at V and 2 bases at J, with 7 bases in the middle. Germline V gene lookup returns CDR1 SGHNT and CDR2 YENEEA.